The next 8 T cell receptor beta chains were all read from a single sample in a study of blood T cell repertoires in COVID-19. Repertoires were generated with immunoSEQ multiplex PCR, while TCRdb's copy carries only in-frame clones and drops some. The sample has about 300,000 clones, approximately 88% seen once. Sequencing was performed on peripheral blood. The receptors were sampled from a woman aged 25-40 years who had recovered from COVID-19.

On this clone: The same CDR3 arises from other DNA sequences in this sample as well. This chain links TRBV5-6 with TRBJ1-1; 7 nucleotides match TRBD1. Germline V gene data show CDR1 as SGHDT and CDR2 as YYEEEE. The trim removed 4 bases at V and 5 bases at J, leaving 5 bases unmatched. The CDR3 extends over 13 amino acids. The CDR3 DNA reads as TGTGCCAGCAGCCCTTCGACAGGGACTGAAGCTTTCTTT. Its protein is CASSPSTGTEAFF.

The rearrangement links TRBV2 to TRBJ1-5; TRBD1 agrees at 7 bases. CDR1 and CDR2 (germline): SNHLY, FYNNEI. The ends lost 7 bases at V and 3 bases at J; junction bases unmatched: 6. There are 14 residues in the CDR3. CDR3 protein: CASTGGTANQPQHF. CDR3 nucleotides: TGTGCCAGCACAGGGGGAACAGCCAATCAGCCCCAGCATTTT.

The CDR3 coding sequence is TGTGCCAGTAAGGACAGGGGGTTGATCTCTGGGGCCAACGTCCTGACTTTC. This translates into CASKDRGLISGANVLTF. The chain combines TRBV19 with TRBJ2-6; 10 nucleotides match TRBD1. Looked up from germline, CDR1 is LNHDA and CDR2 is SQIVND (reference sequence). The CDR3 is made up of 17 amino acids. Losses at the gene ends were 7 bases for V and 0 bases for J; bases not matched to a gene: 6.

Here the CDR3 DNA reads TGTGCCAGCAGAGAACTAGCGGGGACGAACACCGGGGAGCTGTTTTTT. It codes for CASRELAGTNTGELFF. V and J are TRBV7-9 and TRBJ2-2; 10 positions match TRBD2. V lost 6 bases to trimming and J lost 0 bases; unmatched junction nucleotides: 4. The germline CDR1 and CDR2 sequences are SEHNR and FQNEAQ (reference sequence). The CDR3 spans 16 residues. Drawing the rest from reference TRBV7-9 and TRBJ2-2, the complete variable domain is DTGVSQNPRHKITKRGQNVTFRCDPISEHNRLYWYRQTLGQGPEFLTYFQNEAQLEKSRLLSDRFSAERPKGSFSTLEIQRTEQGDSAMYLCASRELAGTNTGELFFGEGSRLTVL.

The chain combines TRBV10-3 with TRBJ2-3; 8 bases fit TRBD1. Germline V gives CDR1 ENHRY, CDR2 SYGVKD. The CDR3 length is 14 residues. The V segment lost 8 bases and the J segment 2 bases; nucleotides outside the gene matches: 6. This CDR3 is CAIAGTGVTDTQYF. The CDR3 region has the DNA TGTGCCATCGCCGGGACAGGCGTCACAGATACGCAGTATTTT.

The chain joins TRBV6-1 to TRBJ1-6, with 7 bases lining up with TRBD1. This CDR3 region has 15 residues. The germline V gene has CDR1 MNHNS and CDR2 SASEGT. V gave up 3 bases and J gave up 8 bases; unmatched junction bases: 7. This CDR3 reads CASSEGQQFHSPLHF. In nucleotides, the CDR3 is TGTGCCAGCAGTGAGGGACAGCAATTCCATTCACCCCTCCACTTT.

The chain links TRBV28 to TRBJ1-2; maybe TRBD1 (5 bases). The CDR3 is 15 amino acids. In germline, CDR1 is MDHEN, CDR2 SYDVKM. V was shortened by 2 bases and J by 5 bases, with 15 bases between the two germline ends. CDR3 coding DNA: TGTGCCAGCAGTTTAGGGACTGAAACAAGATATGGCTACACCTTC. Translation gives CASSLGTETRYGYTF.

The chain links TRBV3-1 (or the pseudogene TRBV3-2) to TRBJ2-3; D remains unclear. Trimming cost V 4 bases and J 2 bases, with 4 bases left between them. Germline values: CDR1 LGHDT, CDR2 YNNKEL (reference sequence). This CDR3 contains 12 residues. DNA for the CDR3: TGTGCCAGCAGCCTCGTCACAGATACGCAGTATTTT. This translates into CASSLVTDTQYF.